Listed below are T cell receptor beta chains from one sample, sequenced in a study of CD8+ T cells in alopecia areata. Assay used: immunoSEQ multiplex PCR; TCRdb lists only in-frame clones, some missing. The sample lists over 100,000 clones; around 49% were seen once. The source was CD8+ T cells sorted from blood, collected at week 0. The receptors derive from a human donor with alopecia areata. CDR3s include the opening cysteine and the closing phenylalanine or tryptophan. A clone size is listed for some rows: how often the clone was seen (once, few, many), or a class if it is expanded.

clone size | J gene | V gene | CDR3 protein
many | TRBJ2-3 | TRBV6-4 | CASSVEQGETDTQYF
- | TRBJ2-1 | TRBV13 | CASSLVGLNEQFF
- | TRBJ2-3 | TRBV30 | CAWSVGFTDTQYF
few | TRBJ2-7 | TRBV29-1 | CSVESMNEQYF
- | TRBJ1-1 | TRBV6-5 | CASRDRGGGNTEAFF
- | TRBJ1-2 | TRBV12-5 | CASANPANPGYGYTF
- | TRBJ1-2 | TRBV28 | CASDSPGTGIDDYGYTF
- | TRBJ1-1 | TRBV11-2 | CASSFRVSAEAFF
few | TRBJ2-5 | TRBV7-3 | CASSWGGGTQETQYF
- | TRBJ2-7 | TRBV30 | CAWSPSVGAEQYF
once | TRBJ1-1 | TRBV6-5 | CASSLYMGTEAFF
- | TRBJ2-7 | TRBV7-9 | CASSLGGGELYEQYF
- | TRBJ1-4 | TRBV4-2 | CASSLEWRGAVEKLFF
- | TRBJ1-5 | TRBV4-3 | CASSPGQGTGQPQHF
few | TRBJ1-2 | TRBV4-3 | CASSHPSGTGGVGYGYTF
- | TRBJ2-7 | TRBV13 | CASSATGSYEQYF
few | TRBJ2-1 | TRBV7-9 | CASSLVNGFEQFF